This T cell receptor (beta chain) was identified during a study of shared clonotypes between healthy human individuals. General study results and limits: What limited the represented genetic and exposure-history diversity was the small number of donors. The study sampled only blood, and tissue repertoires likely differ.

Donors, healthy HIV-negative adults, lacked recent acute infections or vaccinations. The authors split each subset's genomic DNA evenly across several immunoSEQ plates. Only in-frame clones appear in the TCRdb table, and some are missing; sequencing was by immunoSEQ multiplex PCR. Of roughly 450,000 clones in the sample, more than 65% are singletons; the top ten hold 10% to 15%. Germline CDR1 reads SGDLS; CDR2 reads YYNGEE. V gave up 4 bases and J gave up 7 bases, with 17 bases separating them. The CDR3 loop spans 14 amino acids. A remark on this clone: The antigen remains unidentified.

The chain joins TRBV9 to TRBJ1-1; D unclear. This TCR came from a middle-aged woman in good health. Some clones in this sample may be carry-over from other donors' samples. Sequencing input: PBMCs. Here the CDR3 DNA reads TGTGCCAGCAGCCCAACCCCCCGGGAGTTTGAAGCTTTCTTT. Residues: CASSPTPREFEAFF.